A selection of T cell receptor beta chains follows, all from one sample in a study of T cells in Graves' hyperthyroidism and ophthalmopathy. TCRdb re-analysed the multiplex PCR reads in MiXCR, keeping a single row per CDR3 protein. This sample carries some 50,000 distinct CDR3 sequences, less than 60% of them seen once, and the ten largest clones take about 9%. Material for sequencing was blood. Receptors were obtained from a woman between 50 and 59 years old with Graves' ophthalmopathy. Each CDR3 is given with its conserved first and last residue. The D gene is left open where the match is weak. Expanded clones are given a class, and other clones once, few, many or no size at all.

D	V	size	J	CDR3	DNA
TRBD2	TRBV7-9	many	TRBJ2-3	CASRPLAGGLTDTQYF	TGTGCCAGCAGACCCCTAGCGGGGGGCCTCACAGATACGCAGTATTTT
TRBD1	TRBV10-3	NA	TRBJ2-7	CAITGTGAEQYF	TGTGCCATCACCGGGACAGGGGCCGAGCAGTACTTC
NA	TRBV13	NA	TRBJ2-7	CASIPSWAKYEQYF	TGTGCCAGCATCCCCAGTTGGGCTAAATACGAGCAGTACTTC
TRBD1	TRBV4-2	NA	TRBJ2-3	CASSQPGTVTDTQYF	TGTGCCAGCAGCCAGCCCGGGACAGTCACAGATACGCAGTATTTT
TRBD2	TRBV2	NA	TRBJ2-7	CASSRELAGGYYEQYF	TGTGCCAGCAGCCGCGAACTAGCGGGGGGGTACTACGAGCAGTACTTC
TRBD2	TRBV7-3	NA	TRBJ2-3	CASSLAGEGTQYF	TGTGCCAGCAGCTTAGCGGGGGAGGGGACGCAGTATTTT
TRBD2	TRBV13	many	TRBJ2-2	CASSFLKRGTGELFF	TGTGCCAGCAGTTTCCTGAAGCGGGGCACCGGGGAGCTGTTTTTT
NA	TRBV14	NA	TRBJ2-7	CASSKGRAYEQYF	TGTGCCAGCTCGAAGGGTCGAGCCTACGAGCAGTACTTC
NA	TRBV6-4	NA	TRBJ1-2	CASSDFGAGYTF	TGTGCCAGCAGTGACTTCGGGGCTGGCTACACCTTC
NA	TRBV3-1	many	TRBJ1-2	CASSRGEGGGGYTF	TGTGCCAGCAGCCGCGGGGAGGGGGGTGGAGGCTACACCTTC
TRBD1	TRBV9	many	TRBJ2-7	CASSVDGTGGYEQYF	TGTGCCAGCAGCGTAGACGGGACAGGGGGTTACGAGCAGTACTTC
NA	TRBV24-1	many	TRBJ2-2	CATSGSGELFF	TGTGCCACCAGTGGGTCCGGGGAGCTGTTTTTT
TRBD2	TRBV27	NA	TRBJ2-7	CASSLILAGVHEQYF	TGTGCCAGCAGTTTAATCCTAGCGGGAGTGCACGAGCAGTACTTC
TRBD2	TRBV15	many	TRBJ2-7	CATSRGAGASYEQYF	TGTGCCACCAGCAGGGGAGCGGGGGCCAGCTACGAGCAGTACTTC
NA	TRBV7-9	once	TRBJ1-5	CASSLAGVPSGPQHF	TGTGCCAGCAGCTTAGCGGGGGTTCCCTCTGGGCCCCAGCATTTT
NA	TRBV20-1	many	TRBJ2-7	CSASSSGAYEQYF	TGCAGTGCTAGTAGTAGCGGCGCCTACGAGCAGTACTTC
NA	TRBV19	NA	TRBJ2-5	CASSTRGRQEAQYF	TGTGCCAGTAGTACGAGGGGGAGGCAAGAGGCCCAGTACTTC
NA	TRBV20-1	NA	TRBJ2-7	CSARGPSNYEQYF	TGCAGTGCTAGAGGTCCTAGCAATTACGAGCAGTACTTC
TRBD1	TRBV5-1	NA	TRBJ2-3	CASGQGGLKDTQYF	TGCGCCAGCGGACAGGGGGGGCTGAAAGATACGCAGTATTTT
NA	TRBV7-3	few	TRBJ2-3	CASSLAGHRTDTQYF	TGTGCCAGCAGTTTGGCGGGGCACCGAACAGATACGCAGTATTTT
NA	TRBV3-1	many	TRBJ2-1	CASSQDGTTYNEQFF	TGTGCCAGCAGCCAAGATGGTACTACCTACAATGAGCAGTTCTTC
TRBD1	TRBV19	many	TRBJ1-6	CASKRDSSSSYNSPLHF	TGTGCCAGTAAGAGGGACAGTTCAAGCTCCTATAATTCACCCCTCCACTTT
TRBD1	TRBV5-1	many	TRBJ2-7	CASSWGQGAYEQYF	TGCGCCAGCAGCTGGGGACAGGGGGCCTACGAGCAGTACTTC
NA	TRBV7-3	NA	TRBJ2-7	CASSQIGQDSYEQYF	TGTGCCAGCAGCCAGATAGGCCAGGACTCCTACGAGCAGTACTTC
NA	TRBV6-1	NA	TRBJ1-1	CASSGTTRVFF	TGTGCCAGCAGTGGGACTACAAGGGTTTTCTTT
TRBD2	TRBV5-1	many	TRBJ2-7	CASSLKTSGGAWSSYEQYF	TGCGCCAGCAGCTTGAAGACTAGCGGGGGGGCCTGGAGCTCCTACGAGCAGTACTTC
NA	TRBV20-1	many	TRBJ2-5	CSAPPQRYSPRQETQYF	TGCAGTGCTCCCCCCCAGAGGTATAGCCCCCGCCAAGAGACCCAGTACTTC
TRBD2	TRBV7-9	NA	TRBJ2-1	CVSSIMGGDNEQFF	TGTGTCAGCAGCATCATGGGGGGGGACAATGAGCAGTTCTTC
NA	TRBV7-2	NA	TRBJ1-5	CASSPDLNQPRHF	TGCGCCAGCAGTCCGGATCTCAATCAGCCCCGGCATTTT
NA	TRBV5-5	many	TRBJ2-7	CASSTGTSLYEQYF	TGTGCCAGCAGTACCGGGACAAGCCTATACGAGCAGTACTTC
NA	TRBV7-9	many	TRBJ2-2	CASDISRGGELFF	TGTGCCAGCGACATTAGTCGGGGCGGGGAGCTGTTTTTT
TRBD1	TRBV5-8	NA	TRBJ2-7	CASSLQGADYEQYF	TGTGCCAGCAGCTTACAGGGGGCGGACTACGAGCAGTACTTC
NA	TRBV7-9	many	TRBJ2-5	CASSDLEYLETQYF	TGTGCCAGCAGCGACCTAGAATACTTAGAGACCCAGTACTTC
NA	TRBV6-6	many	TRBJ1-4	CASSRDRSNEKLFF	TGTGCCAGCAGCCGGGACCGATCTAATGAAAAACTGTTTTTT
NA	TRBV27	many	TRBJ2-5	CASSLRQEETQYF	TGTGCCAGCAGTTTACGACAGGAAGAGACCCAGTACTTC
NA	TRBV9	few	TRBJ1-2	CASSVGRDSYGYTF	TGTGCCAGCAGCGTAGGTAGGGATAGCTATGGCTACACCTTC
NA	TRBV4-1	many	TRBJ1-6	CASSQENRDSPLHF	TGCGCCAGCAGCCAAGAGAACAGAGATTCACCCCTCCACTTT
NA	TRBV13	few	TRBJ2-7	CASSPFGQFGYEQYF	TGTGCCAGCAGCCCATTTGGGCAATTTGGCTACGAGCAGTACTTC
TRBD1	TRBV9	NA	TRBJ1-2	CASSATQGALDGYTF	TGTGCCAGCAGCGCGACTCAGGGGGCTTTAGATGGCTACACCTTC
NA	TRBV10-1	many	TRBJ2-3	CASSDGGGTDTQYF	TGCGCCAGCAGTGATGGGGGCGGCACAGATACGCAGTATTTT
TRBD1	TRBV20-1	many	TRBJ1-6	CSARDRERGSYNSPLHF	TGCAGTGCCAGGGACAGGGAAAGGGGCTCCTATAATTCACCCCTCCACTTT
TRBD1	TRBV18	NA	TRBJ2-5	CASSPSTGQAVGQETQYF	TGTGCCAGCTCACCGAGCACCGGACAGGCGGTGGGACAAGAGACCCAGTACTTC
NA	TRBV20-1	NA	TRBJ2-1	CSARVTGRYEQFF	TGCAGTGCTAGAGTGACAGGGAGGTATGAGCAGTTCTTC
TRBD1	TRBV7-9	NA	TRBJ1-5	CASSSTHRGYQPQHF	TGTGCCAGCAGCTCTACCCACAGGGGATATCAGCCCCAGCATTTT
NA	TRBV9	NA	TRBJ2-2	CASSERLANTGELFF	TGTGCCAGCAGCGAAAGACTTGCGAACACCGGGGAGCTGTTTTTT
TRBD1	TRBV20-1	NA	TRBJ1-1	CSAKGQGNPEAFF	TGCAGTGCTAAGGGACAGGGTAACCCTGAAGCTTTCTTT
NA	TRBV2	medium-sized	TRBJ2-7	CASRTLASGEQYF	TGTGCCAGCAGGACGCTAGCAAGCGGCGAGCAGTACTTC
NA	TRBV19	NA	TRBJ2-1	CASMAGDSYNEQFF	TGCGCCAGTATGGCAGGGGACTCCTACAATGAGCAGTTCTTC